These 29 T cell receptor beta chains share one sample of origin, sequenced in a study of T-cell memory formation after mild COVID-19. In TCRdb, the 5' RACE reads were re-called with MiXCR into one record per CDR3 protein. The repertoire has roughly 86,000 distinct CDR3 sequences, about an eighth of them found once; the top ten carry about 28%. The sequenced sample was PBMCs or a T cell subset sorted from them (not recorded which). The receptors derive from an adult woman who had mild COVID-19 (a few samples of this study predate the infection). Cell type and time point are not known.

This clonotype was seen only a few times. The V gene is TRBV12-3 or TRBV12-4, the J gene TRBJ2-5, with 8 positions matching TRBD2. The V segment lost 6 bases and the J segment 5 bases; nucleotides outside the gene matches: 8. The CDR3 runs 14 residues. CDR3 region: CASSPEGGRETQYF. The CDR3 nucleotides read TGTGCCAGCAGCCCAGAGGGCGGGAGGGAGACCCAGTACTTC.

The rearrangement uses TRBV25-1 and TRBJ2-1, with 7 bases that match TRBD2. The CDR3 runs to 18 residues. Trimming took 7 bases from V and 4 from J; bases not matched to a gene: 19. Germline V CDR1 and CDR2: MGHDK, SYGVNS. The CDR3 sequence is CASKRTGVDQRDYNEQFF. The CDR3 DNA is TGTGCCAGCAAGCGAACAGGCGTCGACCAGCGGGATTACAATGAGCAGTTCTTC. Looking up the rest from reference TRBV25-1 and TRBJ2-1 gives the full variable domain: EADIYQTPRYLVIGTGKKITLECSQTMGHDKMYWYQQDPGMELHLIHYSYGVNSTEKGDLSSESTVSRIRTEHFPLTLESARPSHTSQYLCASKRTGVDQRDYNEQFFGPGTRLTVL.

V usage is TRBV12-3 or TRBV12-4 and J usage is TRBJ2-1; the D is unclear. The germline V and J ends were trimmed by 3 bases and 10 bases, with 4 bases remaining between them. The CDR3 totals 10 residues. The CDR3 is CASSFYEQFF. The CDR3 coding sequence is TGTGCCAGCAGTTTCTACGAGCAGTTCTTC.

The chain recombines TRBV7-8 with TRBJ2-1, with D perhaps matching TRBD1 (6 bases). The CDR3 is 16 amino acids. V was pared by 0 bases and J by 7 bases, with 16 bases between. The germline V gene encodes CDR1 SGHVS and CDR2 FQNEAQ. CDR3 bases: TGTGCCAGCAGCTTAGCCTCGAGGGGGAGTCGGAATGAGCAGTTCTTC. Protein: CASSLASRGSRNEQFF.

This clonotype was picked up many times. J is TRBJ2-1 and V is TRBV11-2; weak D call: TRBD2 (7 bases). V lost 4 bases, J lost 7 bases, and 17 bases lay in between. Germline values: CDR1 SGHAT, CDR2 FQNNGV. This CDR3 region has 15 residues. CDR3 sequence: CASSSSEGGGNEQFF. The CDR3 nucleotides are TGTGCCAGCAGCTCCTCGGAGGGAGGGGGGAATGAGCAGTTCTTC.

This clonotype was seen more than once but under ten times. This chain joins TRBV9 and TRBJ1-1, with a possible D match to TRBD1 (5 bases). V lost 4 bases to trimming and J lost 1 base, with 17 bases between them. This CDR3 has 16 residues. The germline gives CDR1 SGDLS, CDR2 YYNGEE. The CDR3 coding sequence is TGTGCCAGCAGCTTTTATCTCGGACACAGGAACACTGAAGCTTTCTTT. Amino acids: CASSFYLGHRNTEAFF.

This clonotype was detected a few times. This rearrangement joins TRBV7-3 to TRBJ1-1, with D possibly TRBD1 on 6 matching bases. CDR3 length: 13 residues. The germline gives CDR1 SGHTA, CDR2 FQGTGA. The germline V and J ends were trimmed by 4 bases and 5 bases, with 11 bases remaining between them. CDR3 bases: TGTGCCAGCAGCTGGGACATCGGGACTGAAGCTTTCTTT. Translation: CASSWDIGTEAFF.

This clonotype has only a few counts. The chain carries TRBV19 and TRBJ2-5; 7 positions match TRBD1. CDR1 is LNHDA, CDR2 SQIVND, per germline (reference sequence). V gave up 6 bases and J gave up 5 bases; unmatched junction bases: 9. This CDR3 has 14 amino acids. DNA of the CDR3: TGTGCCAGTAGCATGGAGGACAGGAGGGAGACCCAGTACTTC. Protein sequence: CASSMEDRRETQYF. Filled out from reference TRBV19 and TRBJ2-5, the complete variable domain reads DGGITQSPKYLFRKEGQNVTLSCEQNLNHDAMYWYRQDPGQGLRLIYYSQIVNDFQKGDIAEGYSVSREKKESFPLTVTSAQKNPTAFYLCASSMEDRRETQYFGPGTRLLVL.

The V and J genes are TRBV21-1 and TRBJ2-7; TRBD1 is taken as the D call from the table, unchecked against the DNA. TRBV21-1 is assigned pseudogene status. The length of the CDR3 is 16 residues. The DNA of the CDR3 is TGTGCCAGCGGGCATGGGGGCCTGAGGGATGGCTACGAGCAGTACTTC. It yields the protein CASGHGGLRDGYEQYF.

This clonotype was seen many times. The J gene is TRBJ2-3, the V gene TRBV7-8, with a possible D match to TRBD1 (6 bases). Germline CDR1 SGHVS, CDR2 FQNEAQ. The CDR3 contains 14 residues. V shed 5 bases and J shed 1 base, with 10 bases lying between them. The CDR3 DNA follows: TGTGCCAGCAGCAGGGGGAGCGGCACAGATACGCAGTATTTT. It codes for CASSRGSGTDTQYF.

Only a few counts were recorded for this clonotype. The chain recombines TRBV5-1 with TRBJ2-1; 8 bases align to TRBD1. Germline CDR1 and CDR2: SGHRS and YFSETQ. The CDR3 is 15 amino acids. V was clipped by 2 bases and J by 7 bases; unmatched bases: 8. The CDR3 DNA sequence: TGCGCCAGCAGCTTAGGACAGGGATGGGGGAATGAGCAGTTCTTC. It codes for CASSLGQGWGNEQFF.

This rearrangement joins TRBV4-2 to TRBJ2-7; 7 nucleotides align to TRBD1. The CDR3 contains 14 residues. The germline V gene has CDR1 LGHNA and CDR2 YNFKEQ. The junction had 3 bases not matched to a gene; V was cut back by 1 base and J by 3 bases. The CDR3 nucleotides are TGTGCCAGCAGCCAAGGTGGGACAGACTACGAGCAGTACTTC. Its protein is CASSQGGTDYEQYF.

This clonotype was recorded a few times. This rearrangement joins TRBV14 to TRBJ2-2; no clear D gene. The V end was cut by 5 bases, the J end by 4 bases, with 17 bases between. CDR1 and CDR2 from the germline V gene are SGHDN and FVKESK. The CDR3 contains 16 residues. CDR3 sequence reads: CASSAGWATSTGELFF. CDR3 in DNA: TGTGCCAGCAGCGCCGGTTGGGCGACGTCCACCGGGGAGCTGTTTTTT. The full variable domain, rest sourced from reference TRBV14 and TRBJ2-2, is EAGVTQFPSHSVIEKGQTVTLRCDPISGHDNLYWYRRVMGKEIKFLLHFVKESKQDESGMPNNRFLAERTGGTYSTLKVQPAELEDSGVYFCASSAGWATSTGELFFGEGSRLTVL.

The chain uses TRBV12-3 or TRBV12-4 and TRBJ2-4; TRBD2 might be the D (5 bases). This CDR3 has 16 amino acids. Trimming shortened V by 3 bases and J by 2 bases, and 14 bases separated the two germline ends. The CDR3 here is CASSFGPWRPKNIQYF. The CDR3 DNA follows: TGTGCCAGCAGTTTCGGCCCCTGGAGGCCCAAAAACATTCAGTACTTC.

This clonotype was picked up a small number of times. The chain combines TRBV4-3 with TRBJ2-1; a possible D gene is TRBD2 (5 bases). The germline V gene encodes CDR1 LGHNA and CDR2 YSLEER. The CDR3 length is 16 residues. V was trimmed by 1 base and J by 0 bases, leaving 10 bases between them. For the CDR3, the DNA is TGCGCCAGCAGCCAAGGCACTAGTAGCTCCTACAATGAGCAGTTCTTC. Its protein product is CASSQGTSSSYNEQFF.

The chain joins TRBV12-3 or TRBV12-4 to TRBJ2-5; 8 nucleotides agree with TRBD1. The CDR3 has 14 amino acids. The V segment lost 4 bases and the J segment 5 bases; nucleotides outside the gene matches: 6. The CDR3 bases are TGTGCCAGCAGTTGGGCAGGGGGCAGTGAGACCCAGTACTTC. This encodes CASSWAGGSETQYF.

This clonotype has at least ten counts. The chain has TRBV13 and TRBJ2-7; unclear D gene. The CDR3 runs 15 residues. Germline loops: CDR1 PRHDT, CDR2 FYEKMQ (reference sequence). V gave up 1 base and J gave up 3 bases, with 13 bases separating them. Here the CDR3 DNA reads TGTGCCAGCAGCTTAGCCGGATCAGCAAACTACGAGCAGTACTTC. It encodes CASSLAGSANYEQYF.

This clonotype was detected many times. The CDR3 DNA follows: TGTGCCAGCAGCCCCGACAGGGTATCCTACAATGAGCAGTTCTTC. It translates to CASSPDRVSYNEQFF. This chain links TRBV7-3 with TRBJ2-1, with 7 bases lining up with TRBD1. This CDR3 region has 15 residues. The V gene end was trimmed by 5 bases and the J gene end by 1 base; junction bases not matched to a gene: 5. CDR1 and CDR2 (germline): SGHTA, FQGTGA.

V is TRBV4-1 and J is TRBJ2-7, with D perhaps matching TRBD1 (6 bases). The V end was cut by 1 base, the J end by 6 bases, with 16 bases between. Germline CDR1 is MGHRA and CDR2 is YSYEKL. CDR3 length equals 15 residues. CDR3 sequence: CASSQGPGAVSEQYF. As DNA, the CDR3 is TGCGCCAGCAGCCAAGGTCCAGGGGCGGTCAGCGAGCAGTACTTC.

This clonotype showed up just a few times. The rearrangement links TRBV11-2 to TRBJ2-1; D not resolved. This CDR3 region has 14 residues. V shed 2 bases and J shed 8 bases, with 13 bases lying between them. Germline values: CDR1 SGHAT, CDR2 FQNNGV. DNA for the CDR3: TGTGCCAGCAGCTTAATAGCTATTAGGGATGAGCAGTTCTTC. The encoded protein is CASSLIAIRDEQFF.

This clonotype was detected a few times. The chain combines TRBV3-1 with TRBJ2-5; D unclear. The CDR3 totals 14 residues. CDR1 is LGHDT, CDR2 YNNKEL, per germline (reference sequence). V was trimmed by 1 base and J by 2 bases, leaving 8 bases between them. CDR3 sequence reads: CASSQGNLQETQYF. In DNA form, the CDR3 reads TGTGCCAGCAGCCAAGGAAACTTACAAGAGACCCAGTACTTC.

J is TRBJ1-1 and V is TRBV15, with D possibly TRBD1 on 5 matching bases. This CDR3 has 13 amino acids. Trimming took 7 bases from V and 3 from J, leaving 12 bases between them. CDR1 and CDR2 (germline): LNHNV, YYDKDF (reference sequence). The CDR3 nucleotides are TGTGCCACCATAAGGGGACCGGACACTGAAGCTTTCTTT. This sequence encodes CATIRGPDTEAFF.

The gene calls are TRBV4-1 and TRBJ2-1; 9 bases align to TRBD1. The trim removed 3 bases at V and 7 bases at J, leaving 10 bases unmatched. The CDR3 is 16 amino acids. Germline lookup yields CDR1 MGHRA and CDR2 YSYEKL. CDR3 sequence reads: CASSHPGQGVFNEQFF. The CDR3, as DNA: TGCGCCAGCAGCCACCCGGGACAGGGTGTTTTTAATGAGCAGTTCTTC.

The CDR3 DNA reads as TGTGCCACGTTTCCGACTAGCCCGAGCACAGATACGCAGTATTTT. Residues: CATFPTSPSTDTQYF. The chain couples TRBV7-9 to TRBJ2-3; TRBD2 aligns across 7 bases. V shed 10 bases, J shed 0 bases, and the junction held 10 bases outside the gene matches. CDR1 is SEHNR, CDR2 FQNEAQ, per germline (reference sequence). The CDR3 contains 15 residues. The variable domain in full, completed from reference TRBV7-9 and TRBJ2-3, reads DTGVSQNPRHKITKRGQNVTFRCDPISEHNRLYWYRQTLGQGPEFLTYFQNEAQLEKSRLLSDRFSAERPKGSFSTLEIQRTEQGDSAMYLCATFPTSPSTDTQYFGPGTRLTVL.

CDR3 bases: TGTGCCAGCAGTTTTGGGGTTGAGACTGAAGCTTTCTTT. Its translation is CASSFGVETEAFF. The chain employs TRBV12-3 or TRBV12-4 and TRBJ1-1; no reliable D call. The CDR3 totals 13 residues. V was cut by 3 bases and J by 5 bases, with 10 bases left in between.

This clonotype was seen at least ten times. The CDR3 reads CASSFPSGYTDTQYF. The CDR3 bases are TGTGCCAGCAGCTTTCCTAGCGGATACACAGATACGCAGTATTTT. The chain is built from TRBV7-6 and TRBJ2-3, with TRBD2 matching over 7 bases. Germline CDR1 reads SGHVS; CDR2 reads FNYEAQ. The CDR3 runs 15 residues. V shed 3 bases, J shed 2 bases, and the junction held 5 bases outside the gene matches. The entire variable domain, with the rest obtained from reference TRBV7-6 and TRBJ2-3, is as follows: GAGVSQSPRYKVTKRGQDVALRCDPISGHVSLYWYRQALGQGPEFLTYFNYEAQQDKSGLPNDRFSAERPEGSISTLTIQRTEQRDSAMYRCASSFPSGYTDTQYFGPGTRLTVL.

The V call is TRBV7-9, the J call TRBJ2-3; 7 positions match TRBD1. This CDR3 contains 15 residues. With 6 bases clipped from V and 2 bases from J, the junction kept 8 bases outside the gene matches. Germline values: CDR1 SEHNR, CDR2 FQNEAQ (reference sequence). CDR3 nucleotide sequence: TGTGCCAGCAGGAATCGACAGGGATACACAGATACGCAGTATTTT. Amino acids: CASRNRQGYTDTQYF.

Only a few counts were recorded for this clonotype. The V gene is TRBV9, the J gene TRBJ2-1; 11 bases line up with TRBD2. The trim removed 0 bases at V and 9 bases at J, leaving 5 bases unmatched. This CDR3 spans 15 amino acids. In germline, CDR1 is SGDLS, CDR2 YYNGEE. DNA of the CDR3: TGTGCCAGCAGCGTAGTTAGCGGGGGGGCCGGTGAGCAGTTCTTC. Its protein product is CASSVVSGGAGEQFF.

This clonotype has a count of ten or more. The rearrangement uses TRBV29-1 and TRBJ2-4; TRBD1 aligns across 9 bases. Germline V lookup: CDR1 SQVTM, CDR2 ANQGSEA. The CDR3 spans 13 residues. Trimming removed 3 bases from V and 10 bases from J; junction bases left unmatched: 7. CDR3: CSVEGQGGKIQYF. Written as DNA, the CDR3 is TGCAGCGTTGAGGGACAGGGAGGGAAGATTCAGTACTTC.